The 20 T cell receptor beta chains below were found in one sample sequenced in a study of beta chain features in type 1 diabetes. No cognate antigen is known for these TCRs. Study-wide findings and caveats: Among patients with Type 1 diabetes, TCRB CDR3s were moderately but significantly shorter in every one of the four CD4+ subsets.

The whole isolated RNA underwent reverse transcription, so sequencing captured expressed TCRB transcripts. Sequencing was performed with immunoSEQ multiplex PCR; in TCRdb, only in-frame clones are kept and a portion is missing. The sample records some 640,000 clones, 11% to 15% being singletons. The sample taken for sequencing was naive CD4+ T cells from blood. These receptors came from a man between 18 and 35 years old with type 1 diabetes.

This clone was counted a few times. The chain recombines TRBV29-1 with TRBJ1-5, with D perhaps matching TRBD1 (6 bases). Germline-derived CDR1 and CDR2 are SQVTM and ANQGSEA. The germline V and J ends were trimmed by 4 bases and 2 bases, with 15 bases remaining between them. The CDR3 totals 15 residues. CDR3 DNA sequence: TGCAGCGTTGGATTCTCGGGGGCGGGCAATCAGCCCCAGCATTTT. As protein: CSVGFSGAGNQPQHF. The whole variable domain, filled in from reference TRBV29-1 and TRBJ1-5, reads SAVISQKPSRDICQRGTSLTIQCQVDSQVTMMFWYRQQPGQSLTLIATANQGSEATYESGFVIDKFPISRPNLTFSTLTVSNMSPEDSSIYLCSVGFSGAGNQPQHFGDGTRLSIL.

This clone was found a few times. The V gene is TRBV10-3, the J gene TRBJ2-1; TRBD2 agrees at 14 bases. The CDR3 is 12 residues long. CDR1 is ENHRY and CDR2 is SYGVKD in the germline V gene. V shed 6 bases, J shed 14 bases, and the junction held 3 bases outside the gene matches. The CDR3 loop reads CAIRGLAGEEFF. The CDR3 region has the DNA TGTGCCATCAGGGGACTAGCGGGAGAGGAGTTCTTC.

This clone was seen more than once but under ten times. The V and J genes are TRBV5-1 and TRBJ1-2; D perhaps matches TRBD1 (6 bases). The CDR3 contains 15 residues. CDR1 is SGHRS and CDR2 is YFSETQ in the germline V gene. With 4 bases removed from V and 4 bases from J, the gap between germline ends came to 17 bases. Here the CDR3 reads CASSPRAGHSYGYTF. The CDR3 nucleotides are TGCGCCAGCAGCCCCCGTGCGGGACACTCCTATGGCTACACCTTC.

The chain is built from TRBV13 and TRBJ1-1; 9 bases agree with TRBD1. V lost 1 base and J lost 1; bases outside the gene matches: 4. The length of the CDR3 is 16 residues. In germline, CDR1 is PRHDT, CDR2 FYEKMQ (reference sequence). For the CDR3, the DNA is TGTGCCAGCAGCTTAGCTCTGGGACAGGGGAACACTGAAGCTTTCTTT. Its translation is CASSLALGQGNTEAFF.

The chain uses TRBV13 and TRBJ2-1, with TRBD2 matching 8 bases. Germline CDR1 is PRHDT and CDR2 is FYEKMQ (reference sequence). This CDR3 comprises 16 residues. The J segment lost 2 bases and the V segment lost 5 bases, leaving 8 bases of the junction unmatched. The CDR3 region is CASSPTGGAAYNEQFF. The CDR3 region has the DNA TGTGCCAGCAGCCCAACGGGGGGGGCCGCCTACAATGAGCAGTTCTTC. The variable domain in full, completed from reference TRBV13 and TRBJ2-1, reads AAGVIQSPRHLIKEKRETATLKCYPIPRHDTVYWYQQGPGQDPQFLISFYEKMQSDKGSIPDRFSAQQFSDYHSELNMSSLELGDSALYFCASSPTGGAAYNEQFFGPGTRLTVL.

V gene TRBV30 combines with J gene TRBJ1-2; tentative D call: TRBD1 (5 bases). The CDR3 spans 12 residues. V was pared by 1 base and J by 7 bases, with 10 bases between. CDR1 GTSNPN and CDR2 SVGIG come from the germline V gene (reference sequence). The CDR3 sequence is CAWSGEGVGYTF. CDR3 DNA sequence: TGTGCCTGGAGTGGTGAAGGGGTTGGCTACACCTTC.

This clone was seen only a few times. The V gene is TRBV7-2, the J gene TRBJ1-4; D unclear. The CDR3 totals 11 residues. Trimming stripped 1 base from V and 10 bases from J, with 4 bases between. CDR1 and CDR2 (germline): SGHTA, FQGNSA. The DNA for the CDR3 is TGTGCCAGCAGCTTAGGGCTAAAACTGTTTTTT. Amino acid sequence: CASSLGLKLFF.

CDR3 nucleotides: TGTGCCAGTAGTACCCACCCGGGGGAGACCCAGTACTTC. Its protein product is CASSTHPGETQYF. The V gene is TRBV19, the J gene TRBJ2-5; a weak D match, TRBD2 (5 bases). Germline CDR1 and CDR2: LNHDA and SQIVND (reference sequence). V lost 4 bases to trimming and J lost 5 bases, with 11 bases between them. This CDR3 comprises 13 residues.

This clone came up a few times. CDR3 in DNA: TGTGCCAGCAGCGTCGCCGGGGGATCACCCCTCCACTTT. Its translation: CASSVAGGSPLHF. The chain joins TRBV9 to TRBJ1-6; possibly TRBD1 for D (5 bases). The CDR3 loop spans 13 amino acids. The germline CDR1 and CDR2 sequences are SGDLS and YYNGEE. V shed 2 bases and J shed 10 bases, with 10 bases lying between them.

The V gene is TRBV7-9, the J gene TRBJ2-7; 8 positions match TRBD1. In germline, CDR1 is SEHNR, CDR2 FQNEAQ (reference sequence). V gave up 7 bases and J gave up 2 bases; unmatched junction bases: 10. The CDR3 is 15 amino acids. The CDR3 sequence is CASTITGGLAYEQYF. Written as DNA, the CDR3 is TGTGCCAGCACCATAACAGGGGGGCTGGCCTACGAGCAGTACTTC.

This clone appeared a single time. The V call is TRBV9, the J call TRBJ1-6, with unresolved D. CDR1 is SGDLS and CDR2 is YYNGEE in the germline V gene. This CDR3 spans 13 amino acids. V shed 0 bases and J shed 7 bases, with 5 bases lying between them. In DNA form, the CDR3 reads TGTGCCAGCAGCGTAGGTTCAAATTCACCCCTCCACTTT. It is translated as CASSVGSNSPLHF.

This clone showed up just a few times. V is TRBV7-9 and J is TRBJ1-2, with D hard to call. Per the germline V gene, CDR1 is SEHNR and CDR2 is FQNEAQ (reference sequence). This CDR3 spans 14 amino acids. Trimming left V 3 bases short and J 3 bases short, with 11 bases between. CDR3 bases: TGTGCCAGCAGCTTTACGGCGGCAGACTATGGCTACACCTTC. Protein product: CASSFTAADYGYTF.

The gene calls are TRBV7-6 and TRBJ2-3, with a possible D match to TRBD1 (6 bases). The germline V and J ends were trimmed by 5 bases and 2 bases, with 11 bases remaining between them. The length of the CDR3 is 14 residues. In germline, CDR1 is SGHVS, CDR2 FNYEAQ. This chain's CDR3 is CASSRGQTTDTQYF. Here the CDR3 DNA reads TGTGCCAGCAGCAGAGGACAGACCACAGATACGCAGTATTTT.

The chain combines TRBV5-4 with TRBJ2-3; D is perhaps TRBD1 or TRBD2 (7 bases each). CDR1 is SGHNT, CDR2 YYREEE, per germline (reference sequence). CDR3 length equals 15 residues. V was shortened by 4 bases and J by 1 base, with 13 bases between the two germline ends. The CDR3 region is CASSPGGAGTDTQYF. As DNA, the CDR3 is TGTGCCAGCAGCCCAGGGGGGGCCGGCACAGATACGCAGTATTTT.

The chain is built from TRBV29-1 and TRBJ1-2; 10 bases align to TRBD1. This CDR3 has 13 amino acids. The germline V gene has CDR1 SQVTM and CDR2 ANQGSEA. The junction had 7 bases not matched to a gene; V was cut back by 4 bases and J by 8 bases. CDR3 DNA: TGCAGCGTTGCCATCGGGACAGGGGCCGGCTACACCTTC. Protein product: CSVAIGTGAGYTF.

This chain uses TRBV5-1 with TRBJ1-4; D uncertain. Germline V gene data show CDR1 as SGHRS and CDR2 as YFSETQ. Trimming took 4 bases from V and 8 from J, leaving 18 bases between them. This CDR3 region has 15 residues. This chain's CDR3 is CASSPGSSTSEKLFF. DNA for the CDR3: TGCGCCAGCAGCCCTGGGTCGTCGACCTCCGAAAAACTGTTTTTT.

The rearrangement uses TRBV28 and TRBJ1-4; TRBD1 agrees at 8 bases. Germline V gives CDR1 MDHEN, CDR2 SYDVKM. CDR3 length: 15 amino acids. Germline trimming cut 2 bases from V and 8 bases from J; bases unmatched to any gene: 7. Here the CDR3 DNA reads TGTGCCAGCAGTTTAGACGGACAGGGAAGGGAAAAACTGTTTTTT. Its protein is CASSLDGQGREKLFF.

This CDR3 reads CASSVGTGTSGTYEQYF. Here the CDR3 DNA reads TGCGCCAGCAGCGTCGGGACAGGGACTAGCGGGACCTACGAGCAGTACTTC. The gene calls are TRBV5-1 and TRBJ2-7; 13 nucleotides agree with TRBD2. The CDR3 covers 17 residues. V shed 4 bases, J shed 2 bases, and the junction held 9 bases outside the gene matches. Germline V gene lookup returns CDR1 SGHRS and CDR2 YFSETQ.

The genes are TRBV6-5 and TRBJ2-7; TRBD1 matches at 9 bases. This CDR3 is built from 15 residues. V was clipped by 6 bases and J by 5 bases; unmatched bases: 11. Per the germline V gene, CDR1 is MNHEY and CDR2 is SVGAGI. The CDR3 is CASRNPGQGTHEQYF. In nucleotides, the CDR3 is TGTGCCAGCAGAAATCCGGGACAGGGTACCCACGAGCAGTACTTC.

This clone was detected only a few times. The rearrangement links TRBV7-9 to TRBJ1-5; D ambiguous. With 2 bases removed from V and 7 bases from J, the gap between germline ends came to 6 bases. The CDR3 loop spans 12 amino acids. In germline, CDR1 is SEHNR, CDR2 FQNEAQ (reference sequence). CDR3 sequence (DNA): TGTGCCAGCAGCTTACTTCGCCAGCCCCAGCATTTT. This codes for CASSLLRQPQHF.